Listed below are T cell receptor beta chains from one sample, sequenced in a study of T cells in localized non-small cell lung cancer. TCRdb's copy holds only in-frame clones and misses some; the assay was immunoSEQ multiplex PCR. The sample yields about 23,000 clones, about 80% seen once. The source was PBMCs, collected before any cancer treatment. All receptors derive from a man between 35 and 75 years old with stage II lung adenocarcinoma. Each CDR3 is given with its conserved first and last residue. Each record gives: V gene, D gene, clone size, J gene, CDR3 protein, CDR3 DNA. The D gene is left open where the match is weak. The size of a clone is reported for some rows only, either as once, few or many, or as a class for expanded clones.

TRBV30	NA	once	TRBJ1-3	CAWGLQGNTIYF	TGTGCCTGGGGACTTCAGGGAAACACCATATATTTT
TRBV12-5	NA	NA	TRBJ1-5	CASGWGTPGGNQPQHF	TGTGCTAGTGGGTGGGGAACACCGGGGGGTAATCAGCCCCAGCATTTT
TRBV6-1	NA	NA	TRBJ2-1	CASSGQGGNEQFF	TGTGCCAGCAGTGGGCAGGGTGGCAATGAGCAGTTCTTC
TRBV18	NA	NA	TRBJ2-2	CASSPTSPYGGTGELFF	TGTGCCAGCTCACCAACCAGTCCCTATGGGGGCACCGGGGAGCTGTTTTTT
TRBV7-9	TRBD2	NA	TRBJ2-1	CASSSNSGRGDEQFF	TGTGCCAGCAGCTCGAATAGCGGGAGGGGCGATGAGCAGTTCTTC
TRBV6-1	NA	once	TRBJ1-1	CASSEEAGLGKAFF	TGTGCCAGCAGTGAAGAGGCAGGGTTAGGTAAAGCTTTCTTT
TRBV19	NA	NA	TRBJ2-3	CASTSRRTDTQYF	TGTGCCAGTACTTCCCGAAGGACAGATACGCAGTATTTT
TRBV5-1	TRBD2	NA	TRBJ2-1	CASSPGVGGPYNEQFF	TGCGCCAGCAGCCCCGGGGTGGGAGGGCCCTACAATGAGCAGTTCTTC
TRBV9	TRBD1	NA	TRBJ2-7	CASSVGQGQTPYEQYF	TGTGCCAGCAGCGTAGGGCAGGGACAGACCCCCTACGAGCAGTACTTC
TRBV6-1	TRBD1	NA	TRBJ1-2	CASSEALGQGGYGYTF	TGTGCCAGCAGTGAAGCGCTTGGACAGGGAGGCTATGGCTACACCTTC
TRBV12-5	TRBD2	once	TRBJ2-1	CASGLVTVTSGRALF	TGTGCTAGTGGTTTGGTAACCGTGACTAGCGGGAGGGCCCTCTTC
TRBV5-4	NA	once	TRBJ1-5	CASSLGGFLNQPQHF	TGTGCCAGCAGCTTGGGGGGGTTTTTGAATCAGCCCCAGCATTTT
TRBV6-5	TRBD2	NA	TRBJ2-1	CASSRRLAGNEQFF	TGTGCCAGCAGTCGTCGACTAGCTGGCAATGAGCAGTTCTTC
TRBV10-3	NA	NA	TRBJ2-5	CACSPWDQETQYF	TGTGCCTGCTCTCCGTGGGATCAAGAGACCCAGTACTTC
TRBV27	NA	few	TRBJ2-7	CASNFGGRDYEQYF	TGTGCCAGCAACTTCGGGGGGCGGGACTACGAGCAGTACTTC
TRBV28	NA	few	TRBJ1-3	CASSPGQSSGNTIYF	TGTGCCAGCAGTCCGGGACAAAGCTCTGGAAACACCATATATTTT
TRBV18	NA	NA	TRBJ1-5	CASSPRAGSDQPQHF	TGTGCCAGCTCACCCCGGGCGGGGAGCGATCAGCCCCAGCATTTT
TRBV6-1	NA	NA	TRBJ1-2	CAISGVKGYTF	TGTGCCATCTCGGGGGTAAAGGGCTACACCTTC
TRBV5-1	NA	NA	TRBJ2-2	CASTGSSQNTGELFF	TGCGCCAGCACTGGGTCCTCCCAGAACACCGGGGAGCTGTTTTTT
TRBV12-5	TRBD1	NA	TRBJ2-7	CASGWGQGAGEQYF	TGTGCTAGTGGTTGGGGACAGGGGGCAGGCGAGCAGTACTTC
TRBV12-5	TRBD1	NA	TRBJ1-5	CASGLVLGQGVGQPQHF	TGTGCTAGTGGTTTGGTATTGGGACAGGGGGTCGGTCAGCCCCAGCATTTT
TRBV18	NA	NA	TRBJ2-5	CASSPPQETQYF	TGTGCCAGCTCACCACCGCAAGAGACCCAGTACTTC
TRBV7-9	TRBD1	once	TRBJ2-1	CASSRQGYEQFF	TGTGCCAGCAGTCGACAGGGTTATGAGCAGTTCTTC
TRBV29-1	NA	NA	TRBJ1-4	CSVWSQGVDEKLFF	TGCAGCGTTTGGTCACAGGGAGTTGATGAAAAACTGTTTTTT
TRBV7-9	NA	NA	TRBJ2-1	CASSPLRPEQFF	TGTGCCAGCAGCCCTCTGAGGCCTGAGCAGTTCTTC
TRBV25-1	TRBD1	NA	TRBJ2-5	CASSEGGTGWETQYF	TGTGCCAGCAGTGAGGGCGGGACAGGGTGGGAGACCCAGTACTTC
TRBV6-4	NA	few	TRBJ1-6	CASTGPRRGSYNSPLHF	TGTGCCAGCACGGGACCTAGGAGGGGCTCCTATAATTCACCCCTCCACTTT
TRBV10-2	NA	NA	TRBJ2-5	CASSEFRSQETQYF	TGCGCCAGCAGTGAGTTTAGGAGTCAAGAGACCCAGTACTTC
TRBV6-1	NA	NA	TRBJ2-2	CASRGTTGELFF	TGTGCCAGCAGGGGGACCACCGGGGAGCTGTTTTTT
TRBV15	NA	NA	TRBJ2-1	CATSRDKGPTVGFF	TGTGCCACCAGCAGAGATAAAGGACCTACCGTGGGATTCTTC
TRBV5-6	TRBD2	NA	TRBJ2-5	CASSLGLAGTYQETQYF	TGTGCCAGCAGCTTGGGACTAGCGGGTACTTACCAAGAGACCCAGTACTTC
TRBV7-6	TRBD1	NA	TRBJ2-7	CASSLTGGLQSSYEQYF	TGTGCCAGCAGCTTGACAGGGGGCCTTCAAAGCTCCTACGAGCAGTACTTC
TRBV4-1	NA	NA	TRBJ1-6	CASSQPAAGRGNSPLHF	TGCGCCAGCAGCCAACCTGCCGCGGGACGGGGCAATTCACCCCTCCACTTT
TRBV20-1	NA	once	TRBJ1-1	CSASPNTEAFF	TGCAGTGCTAGTCCTAACACTGAAGCTTTCTTT
TRBV19	NA	NA	TRBJ1-2	CASRRNYGYTF	TGTGCCAGCCGTAGGAACTATGGCTACACCTTC
TRBV7-2	NA	NA	TRBJ2-3	CASSLRSNTDTQYF	TGTGCCAGCAGCTTAAGATCAAACACAGATACGCAGTATTTT